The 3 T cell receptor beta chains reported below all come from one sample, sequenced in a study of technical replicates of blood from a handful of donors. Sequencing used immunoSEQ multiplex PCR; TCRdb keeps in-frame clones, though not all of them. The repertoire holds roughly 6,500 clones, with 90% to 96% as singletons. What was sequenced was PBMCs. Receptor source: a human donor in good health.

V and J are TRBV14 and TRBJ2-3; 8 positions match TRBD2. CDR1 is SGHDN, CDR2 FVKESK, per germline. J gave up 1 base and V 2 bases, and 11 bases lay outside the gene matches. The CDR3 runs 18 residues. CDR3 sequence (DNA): TGTGCCAGCAGCCAAAGCGGGAGTGGTAATTTAGGCACAGATACGCAGTATTTT. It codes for CASSQSGSGNLGTDTQYF.

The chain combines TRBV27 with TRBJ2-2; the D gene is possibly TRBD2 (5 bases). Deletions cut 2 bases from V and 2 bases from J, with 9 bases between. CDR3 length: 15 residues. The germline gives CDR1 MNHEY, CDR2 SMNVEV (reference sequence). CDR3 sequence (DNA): TGTGCCAGCAGTTTAGCGGGCGTCAACACCGGGGAGCTGTTTTTT. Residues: CASSLAGVNTGELFF.

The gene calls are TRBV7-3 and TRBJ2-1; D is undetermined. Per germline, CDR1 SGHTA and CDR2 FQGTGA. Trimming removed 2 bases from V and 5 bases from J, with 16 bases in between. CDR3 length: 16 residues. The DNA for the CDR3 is TGTGCCAGCAGCTTAGTAGCCGATTATACAAACAATGAGCAGTTCTTC. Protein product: CASSLVADYTNNEQFF.